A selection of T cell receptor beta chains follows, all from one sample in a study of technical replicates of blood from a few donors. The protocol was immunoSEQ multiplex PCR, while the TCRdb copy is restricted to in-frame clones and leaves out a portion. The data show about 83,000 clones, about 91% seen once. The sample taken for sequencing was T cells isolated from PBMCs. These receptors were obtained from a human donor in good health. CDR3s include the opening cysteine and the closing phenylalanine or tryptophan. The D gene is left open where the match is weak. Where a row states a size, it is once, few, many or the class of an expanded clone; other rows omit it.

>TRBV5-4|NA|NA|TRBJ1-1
CASSLEEGMNTEAFF
TGTGCCAGCAGCTTGGAGGAGGGGATGAACACTGAAGCTTTCTTT
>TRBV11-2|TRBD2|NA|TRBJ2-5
CASSFQAGDETQYF
TGTGCCAGCAGCTTTCAAGCGGGAGATGAGACCCAGTACTTC
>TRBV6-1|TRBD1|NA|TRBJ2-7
CASSELQGSSYEQYF
TGTGCCAGCAGTGAGTTACAGGGGAGCTCCTACGAGCAGTACTTC
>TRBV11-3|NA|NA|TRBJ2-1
CASSLNLANEQFF
TGTGCCAGCAGCCTAAATTTAGCAAATGAGCAGTTCTTC
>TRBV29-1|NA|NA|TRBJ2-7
CSAALHYEPYEQYF
TGCAGCGCTGCCCTCCACTATGAGCCCTACGAGCAGTACTTC
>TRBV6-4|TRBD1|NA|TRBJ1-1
CASRAQGQGVTEAFF
TGTGCCAGCAGAGCGCAGGGACAGGGGGTGACTGAAGCTTTCTTT
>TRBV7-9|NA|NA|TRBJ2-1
CASSYRMGLSNEQFF
TGTGCCAGCAGCTACCGAATGGGACTGTCCAATGAGCAGTTCTTC
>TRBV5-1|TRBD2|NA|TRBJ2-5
CASSFAGEETQYF
TGCGCCAGCAGCTTTGCGGGAGAGGAGACCCAGTACTTC
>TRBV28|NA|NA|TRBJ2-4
CASSGIGAKNIQYF
TGTGCCAGCAGTGGGATTGGGGCGAAAAACATTCAGTACTTC
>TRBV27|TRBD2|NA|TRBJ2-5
CASSNDHPTSGRPQETQYF
TGTGCCAGCAGTAACGATCATCCGACTAGCGGGAGGCCCCAAGAGACCCAGTACTTC
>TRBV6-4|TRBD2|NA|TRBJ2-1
CASILGTSGYNEQFF
TGTGCCAGCATCTTAGGGACTAGCGGATACAATGAGCAGTTCTTC
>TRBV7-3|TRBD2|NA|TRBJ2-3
CASSSGTSEADTQYF
TGTGCCAGCAGCTCGGGGACTAGCGAAGCAGATACGCAGTATTTT
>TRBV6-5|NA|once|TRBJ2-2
CASRLVNTGELFF
TGTGCCAGCAGACTCGTTAACACCGGGGAGCTGTTTTTT
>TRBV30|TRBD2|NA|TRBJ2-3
CAWNPPGGRDTQYF
TGTGCCTGGAATCCCCCGGGAGGGCGAGATACGCAGTATTTT
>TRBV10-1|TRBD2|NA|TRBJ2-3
CASSLAGGLDTQYF
TGCGCCAGCAGTCTAGCGGGAGGGCTGGATACGCAGTATTTT
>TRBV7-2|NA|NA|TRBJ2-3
CASSPQGTDTQYF
TGTGCCAGCAGCCCGCAGGGAACAGATACGCAGTATTTT
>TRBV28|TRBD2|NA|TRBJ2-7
CASSLKAGGPGEQYF
TGTGCCAGCAGTTTAAAAGCGGGAGGGCCGGGAGAGCAGTACTTC